This TCR beta chain is drawn from a study of shared clonotypes between healthy human individuals. The data were produced by immunoSEQ multiplex PCR, yet TCRdb's version contains in-frame clones alone and is incomplete. Among approximately 1.5 million clones listed, about 98.5% were seen once. Trimming cost V 0 bases and J 6 bases, with 10 bases left between them. Per germline, CDR1 SGHRS and CDR2 YFSETQ. The CDR3 is 14 amino acids. The receptor's source is a young man in good health. The rearrangement joins TRBV5-1 to TRBJ2-4; D is possibly TRBD1 or TRBD2 (5 bases each). Sequenced sample: naive CD4+ T cells sorted from blood. Subset meaning: CD45RA+ positively selected. The DNA of the CDR3 is TGCGCCAGCAGCTTGGTTCCAGGGACAAACATTCAGTACTTC. Protein: CASSLVPGTNIQYF.